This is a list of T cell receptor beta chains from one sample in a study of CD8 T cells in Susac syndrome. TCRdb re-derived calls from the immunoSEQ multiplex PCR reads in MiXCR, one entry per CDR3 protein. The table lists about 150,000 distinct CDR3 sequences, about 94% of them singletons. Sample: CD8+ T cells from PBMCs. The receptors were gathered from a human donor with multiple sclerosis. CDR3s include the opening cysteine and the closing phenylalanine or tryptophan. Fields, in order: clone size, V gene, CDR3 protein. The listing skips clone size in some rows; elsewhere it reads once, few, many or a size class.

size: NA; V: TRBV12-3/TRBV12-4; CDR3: CASSPRWTAEYF
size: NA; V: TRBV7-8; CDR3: CASSPSGSTQPQHF
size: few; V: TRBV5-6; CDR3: CASSSGANTEAFF
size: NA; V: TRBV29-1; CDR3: CSVELRGGYETQYF
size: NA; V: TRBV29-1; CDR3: CSVSAGGHEQFF
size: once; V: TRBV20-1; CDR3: CSAKPGQGAKNIQYF
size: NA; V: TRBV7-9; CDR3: CASSLVVDTQYF
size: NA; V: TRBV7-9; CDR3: CASSFTRQGLEETQYF
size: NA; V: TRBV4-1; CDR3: CASSQVRQGDEQYF
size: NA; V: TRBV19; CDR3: CASSLGRAEAFF
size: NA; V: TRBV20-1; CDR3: CSARDEAGPQETQYF
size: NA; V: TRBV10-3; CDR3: CAISESVLGEDLPNEQFF
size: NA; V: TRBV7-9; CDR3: CASSPRDRHNEQFF
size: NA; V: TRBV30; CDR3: CAWSGTLGEQYF
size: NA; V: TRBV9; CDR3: CASSGREDTEAFF
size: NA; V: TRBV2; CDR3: CASSDFGNTEAFF
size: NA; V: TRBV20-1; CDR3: CSAPDRDTGELFF
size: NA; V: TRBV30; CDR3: CAWSVRGQGLGQPQHF
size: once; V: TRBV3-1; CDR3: CASSSTSSNQPQHF
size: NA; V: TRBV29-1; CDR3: CSVEAPRDRSFHGVGTEETQYF
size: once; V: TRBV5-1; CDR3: CASRQTDRGRTGELFF
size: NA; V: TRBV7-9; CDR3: CASSYGLPDRVNEQFF
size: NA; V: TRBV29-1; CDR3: CSAGGGADYGYTF
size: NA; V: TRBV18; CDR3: CASSPSGDRGNQPQHF
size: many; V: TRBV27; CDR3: CASSLSGNEQFF
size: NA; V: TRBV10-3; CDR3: CAISESPSVEQYF
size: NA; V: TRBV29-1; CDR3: CSVLILDSGNTIYF
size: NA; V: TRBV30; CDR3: CAWSIGPNTEAFF
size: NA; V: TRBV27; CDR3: CASSLNLNYGYTF
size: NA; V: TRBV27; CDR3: CASSSRTERTYEQYF
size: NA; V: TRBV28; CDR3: CASSLTGTWEPLHF
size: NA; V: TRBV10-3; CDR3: CAISERGRPEAFF
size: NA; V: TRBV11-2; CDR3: CAGSLDRTRTDTQYF
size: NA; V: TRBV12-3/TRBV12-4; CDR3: CASSPSGGHEQYF
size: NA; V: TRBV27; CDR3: CASSLSSGTGYYEQYF
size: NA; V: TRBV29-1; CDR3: CSVPGGDTQYF
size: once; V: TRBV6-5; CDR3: CASSPNSNQPQHF
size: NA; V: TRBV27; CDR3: CASSDPGQDYGYTF
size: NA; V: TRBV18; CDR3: CASSPQRNEQFF
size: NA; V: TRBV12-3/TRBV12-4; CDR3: CASSLIPGEYNYGYTF
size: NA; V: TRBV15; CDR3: CATSSDRNTGELFF
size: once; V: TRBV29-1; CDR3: CSVGREGPYGYTF
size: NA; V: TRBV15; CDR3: CATSREGGVWQFF
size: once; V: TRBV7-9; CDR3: CASSLVSSGNQPQHF
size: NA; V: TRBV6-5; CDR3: CGAGMGETQYF
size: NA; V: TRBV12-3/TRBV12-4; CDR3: CASSLAFRVTGELFF
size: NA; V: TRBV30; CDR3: CAWSVGSDEQYF
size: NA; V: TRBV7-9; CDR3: CASRGRDPSDQLVAF
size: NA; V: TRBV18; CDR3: CASSPADRRNSPLHF
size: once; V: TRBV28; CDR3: CASSTGYGEETQYF
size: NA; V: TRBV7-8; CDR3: CASSPTYPPETQYF
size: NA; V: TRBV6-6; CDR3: CASSNDRVAYGYGYTF
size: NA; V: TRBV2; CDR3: CASSGVNRGLEDTQYF
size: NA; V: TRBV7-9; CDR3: CASSPANPYGYTF
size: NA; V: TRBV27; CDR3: CASSPSAGVVTYEQYF